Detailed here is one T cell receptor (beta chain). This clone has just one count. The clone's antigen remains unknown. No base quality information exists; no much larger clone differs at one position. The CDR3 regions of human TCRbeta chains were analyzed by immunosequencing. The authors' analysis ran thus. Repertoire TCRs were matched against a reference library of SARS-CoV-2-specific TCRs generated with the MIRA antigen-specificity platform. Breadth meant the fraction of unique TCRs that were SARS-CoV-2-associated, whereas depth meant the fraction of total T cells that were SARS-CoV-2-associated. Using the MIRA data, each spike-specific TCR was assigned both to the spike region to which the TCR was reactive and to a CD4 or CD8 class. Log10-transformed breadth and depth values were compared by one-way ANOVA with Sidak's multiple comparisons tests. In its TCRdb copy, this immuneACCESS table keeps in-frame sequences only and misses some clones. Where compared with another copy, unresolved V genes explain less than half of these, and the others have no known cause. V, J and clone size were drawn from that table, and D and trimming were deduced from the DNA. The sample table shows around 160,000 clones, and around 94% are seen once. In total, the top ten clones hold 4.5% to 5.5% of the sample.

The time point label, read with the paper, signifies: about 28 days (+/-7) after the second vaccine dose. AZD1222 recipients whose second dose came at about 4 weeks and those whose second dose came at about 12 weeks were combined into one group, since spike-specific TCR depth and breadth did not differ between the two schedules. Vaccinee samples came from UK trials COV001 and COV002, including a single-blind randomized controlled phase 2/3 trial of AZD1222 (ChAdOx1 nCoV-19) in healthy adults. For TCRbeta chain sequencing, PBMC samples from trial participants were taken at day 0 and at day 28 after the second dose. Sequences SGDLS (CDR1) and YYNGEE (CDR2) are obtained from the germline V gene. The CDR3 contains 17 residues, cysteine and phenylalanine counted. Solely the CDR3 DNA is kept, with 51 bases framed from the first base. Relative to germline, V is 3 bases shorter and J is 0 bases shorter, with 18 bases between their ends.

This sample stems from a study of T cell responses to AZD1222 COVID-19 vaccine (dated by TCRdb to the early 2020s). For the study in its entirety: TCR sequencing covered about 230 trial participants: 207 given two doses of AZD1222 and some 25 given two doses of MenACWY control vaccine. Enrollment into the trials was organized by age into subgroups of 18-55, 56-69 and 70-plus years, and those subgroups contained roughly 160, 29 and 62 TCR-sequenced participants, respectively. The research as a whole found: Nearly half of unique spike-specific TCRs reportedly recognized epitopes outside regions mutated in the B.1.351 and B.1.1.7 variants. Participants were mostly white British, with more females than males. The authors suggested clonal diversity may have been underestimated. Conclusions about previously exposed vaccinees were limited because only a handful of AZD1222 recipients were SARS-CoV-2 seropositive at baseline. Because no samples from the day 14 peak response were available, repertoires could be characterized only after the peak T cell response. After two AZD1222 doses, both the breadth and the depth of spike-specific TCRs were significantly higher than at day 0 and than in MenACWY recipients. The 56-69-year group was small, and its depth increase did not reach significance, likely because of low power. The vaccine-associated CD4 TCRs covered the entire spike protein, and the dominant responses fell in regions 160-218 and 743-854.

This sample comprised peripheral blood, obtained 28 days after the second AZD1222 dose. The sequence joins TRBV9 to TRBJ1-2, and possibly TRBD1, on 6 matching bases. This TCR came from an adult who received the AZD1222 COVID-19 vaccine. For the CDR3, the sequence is CASSGPGHPGANYGYTF. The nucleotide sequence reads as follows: TGTGCCAGCAGCGGTCCGGGACACCCCGGGGCTAACTATGGCTACACCTTC.